Detailed here is one T cell receptor (beta chain). This entry is derived from a study of blood T cell repertoires in COVID-19. As for the study in general: There were acute and convalescent COVID-19 samples, and they came from the United States, Italy and Spain. In each case, the material was cDNA or gDNA derived from T cells, B-cell-depleted T cells, or PBMCs.

Authors' methods: The assay estimated nucleated cells by amplifying reference gene primers. Profiling relied on immunoSEQ multiplex PCR, and the TCRdb table lists in-frame clones only, not all of them. Clone size and V and J calls were adopted from that table, with D and trimming inferred from the DNA. The repertoire has around 200,000 clones, approximately 87% of them found once; the top ten carry roughly 20%. The germline V and J ends were trimmed by 3 bases and 4 bases, with 15 bases remaining between them. CDR3 length: 15 residues. Germline CDR1 is SNHLY and CDR2 is FYNNEI. The chain recombines TRBV2 with TRBJ1-2; TRBD1 is a possible D gene (5 bases). The specimen was peripheral blood. This sequence was found in a man in his 70s with active or convalescent COVID-19. CDR3 amino acids: CASSDLRAGPYGYTF. The CDR3 DNA reads TGTGCCAGCAGTGATCTCCGAGCAGGGCCCTATGGCTACACCTTC. The whole variable domain, remainder taken from reference TRBV2 and TRBJ1-2, is EPEVTQTPSHQVTQMGQEVILRCVPISNHLYFYWYRQILGQKVEFLVSFYNNEISEKSEIFDDQFSVERPDGSNFTLKIRSTKLEDSAMYFCASSDLRAGPYGYTFGSGTRLTVV.